The rows below give T cell receptor beta chains drawn from one sample of a study of shared clonotypes between healthy human individuals. Generated by immunoSEQ multiplex PCR, the TCRdb table keeps only in-frame clones and is missing some. Altogether over 850,000 clones are present, approximately 80% being singletons, with the ten largest covering approximately 0.5%. The sample consisted of memory CD4+ T cells from PBMCs. These receptors were obtained from a man aged 18 to 30 in good health. Some clones in this sample may be carry-over from other donors' samples. Each CDR3 is given with its conserved first and last residue. D genes are given only for firm matches. Rows may omit the clone size; those that give it use once, few, many or a size class.

d_gene	v_gene	abundance	j_gene	CDR3aa	CDR3nt
NA	TRBV28	NA	TRBJ1-5	CASSPWAGPAPQHF	TGTGCCAGCAGTCCCTGGGCGGGACCGGCGCCCCAGCATTTT
NA	TRBV11-2	NA	TRBJ2-5	CASSRRGLVETQYF	TGTGCCAGCAGCCGACGGGGTCTAGTGGAGACCCAGTACTTC
NA	TRBV28	NA	TRBJ1-1	CASTGVFAEAFF	TGTGCCAGCACGGGGGTGTTCGCTGAAGCTTTCTTT
NA	TRBV2	NA	TRBJ2-7	CASYLAPHEQYF	TGTGCCAGCTACTTGGCACCGCACGAGCAGTACTTC
NA	TRBV28	NA	TRBJ1-1	CANSGSLNTEAFF	TGTGCCAATTCCGGGAGTTTGAACACTGAAGCTTTCTTT
NA	TRBV14	once	TRBJ2-7	CASSQDFRRIEQYF	TGTGCCAGCAGCCAAGATTTTCGACGGATCGAGCAGTACTTC
NA	TRBV7-9	NA	TRBJ1-5	CASSLGVGNQPQHF	TGTGCCAGCAGCTTAGGGGTCGGCAATCAGCCCCAGCATTTT
TRBD1	TRBV5-1	NA	TRBJ2-1	CASSLTGGSYNEQFF	TGCGCCAGCAGCCTTACAGGGGGATCCTACAATGAGCAGTTCTTC
NA	TRBV2	NA	TRBJ2-7	CASRTYEQYF	TGTGCCAGCCGGACCTACGAGCAGTACTTC
TRBD1	TRBV28	once	TRBJ1-4	CASSSPGGEEKLFF	TGTGCCAGCAGTTCTCCAGGGGGCGAGGAGAAACTGTTTTTT
NA	TRBV5-1	NA	TRBJ1-5	CASSLEGISNQPQHF	TGCGCCAGCAGCTTGGAAGGGATAAGCAATCAGCCCCAGCATTTT
NA	TRBV6-1	once	TRBJ1-2	CASSWNAGVDYGYTF	TGTGCCAGCAGTTGGAATGCAGGGGTGGACTATGGCTACACCTTC
NA	TRBV6-1	NA	TRBJ1-2	CASSEVLGRANYGYTF	TGTGCCAGCAGTGAAGTGTTGGGGAGAGCTAACTATGGCTACACCTTC
TRBD1	TRBV5-1	NA	TRBJ2-7	CASSQTGGGDEQYF	TGCGCCAGCAGCCAGACAGGGGGCGGCGACGAGCAGTACTTC
TRBD1	TRBV28	once	TRBJ2-5	CASRRGQGTETQYF	TGTGCCAGCAGACGGGGACAGGGGACGGAGACCCAGTACTTC
NA	TRBV4-1	NA	TRBJ1-1	CASSLGLRNTEAFF	TGCGCCAGCAGCCTCGGACTCCGGAACACTGAAGCTTTCTTT
TRBD1	TRBV14	NA	TRBJ2-7	CASSHFPGGSYEQYF	TGTGCCAGCAGCCACTTTCCAGGGGGCTCCTACGAGCAGTACTTC
NA	TRBV6-1	few	TRBJ2-7	CASRMAAGSSYEQYF	TGTGCCAGCAGAATGGCCGCGGGGTCGTCCTACGAGCAGTACTTC
TRBD1	TRBV19	few	TRBJ2-3	CASSISGQGATDTQYF	TGTGCCAGTAGTATATCCGGACAGGGGGCCACAGATACGCAGTATTTT
NA	TRBV14	NA	TRBJ2-3	CASSQDLEDTQYF	TGTGCCAGCAGCCAAGATCTTGAAGATACGCAGTATTTT
NA	TRBV21-1	NA	TRBJ2-7	CASSETRRGPYEQYF	TGTGCCAGCAGCGAAACTAGGAGGGGCCCTTACGAGCAGTACTTC
NA	TRBV27	NA	TRBJ1-2	CASSLTSRATTYGYTF	TGTGCCAGCAGTTTAACTTCCAGAGCCACAACCTATGGCTACACCTTC
TRBD2	TRBV5-1	few	TRBJ2-3	CASSLAPSGSGTDTQYF	TGCGCCAGCAGCTTGGCCCCTAGCGGGAGTGGCACAGATACGCAGTATTTT
TRBD1	TRBV28	once	TRBJ1-6	CASSLRQGPNSPLHF	TGTGCCAGCAGTTTACGACAGGGACCGAATTCACCCCTCCACTTT
NA	TRBV5-1	NA	TRBJ2-7	CASRAETYEQYF	TGCGCCAGCCGGGCTGAGACCTACGAGCAGTACTTC
NA	TRBV28	once	TRBJ1-2	CASSPTDHQRRSTF	TGTGCCAGCAGCCCCACGGACCACCAGAGAAGGAGCACCTTC
NA	TRBV29-1	NA	TRBJ2-5	CSAEGQFQETQYF	TGCAGCGCCGAAGGGCAGTTCCAAGAGACCCAGTACTTC
NA	TRBV7-2	NA	TRBJ1-2	CASSPLRGGGGYTF	TGTGCCAGCAGCCCCCTAAGGGGCGGAGGGGGCTACACCTTC
NA	TRBV6-5	NA	TRBJ2-7	CASSYPGRDEQYF	TGTGCCAGCAGTTACCCTGGACGGGACGAGCAGTACTTC
NA	TRBV28	NA	TRBJ1-4	CASSLGVGASLETNEKLFF	TGTGCCAGCAGTTTAGGGGTGGGGGCGTCTCTGGAAACTAATGAAAAACTGTTTTTT
TRBD1	TRBV6-6	NA	TRBJ1-1	CASSRQGVTEAFF	TGTGCCAGCAGCCGACAGGGGGTCACTGAAGCTTTCTTT
NA	TRBV9	few	TRBJ2-3	CASSVAGRTDTQYF	TGTGCCAGCAGCGTCGCCGGGCGCACAGATACGCAGTATTTT
NA	TRBV10-3	few	TRBJ2-3	CAISEKGVSTDTQYF	TGTGCCATCAGTGAGAAGGGGGTTAGCACAGATACGCAGTATTTT
NA	TRBV19	NA	TRBJ1-1	CASSIGPNTEAFF	TGTGCCAGTAGTATTGGACCTAACACTGAAGCTTTCTTT
TRBD1	TRBV28	once	TRBJ2-7	CASSTQQGTYEQYF	TGTGCCAGCAGTACTCAACAGGGGACCTACGAGCAGTACTTC
NA	TRBV5-1	NA	TRBJ2-7	CASSLTGGKSSEQYF	TGCGCCAGCAGCTTAACTGGCGGCAAGTCGTCCGAGCAGTACTTC
NA	TRBV9	NA	TRBJ2-5	CASTPQGSEETQYF	TGTGCCAGCACCCCCCAGGGGTCGGAAGAGACCCAGTACTTC
NA	TRBV30	NA	TRBJ2-7	CAWSSAGDNEQYF	TGTGCCTGGAGTTCAGCAGGTGATAACGAGCAGTACTTC
TRBD1	TRBV5-1	once	TRBJ2-7	CASRTTGDLYEQYF	TGCGCCAGCAGGACGACAGGGGATCTCTACGAGCAGTACTTC
TRBD1	TRBV7-7	NA	TRBJ1-2	CASSLGRATGGFYGYTF	TGTGCCAGCAGCTTAGGTCGGGCGACAGGGGGTTTCTATGGCTACACCTTC
NA	TRBV6-5	NA	TRBJ1-1	CASRRIVGTEAFF	TGTGCCAGCCGGCGGATTGTGGGCACTGAAGCTTTCTTT
NA	TRBV5-6	NA	TRBJ2-6	CASLRRTSGANVLTF	TGTGCCAGTCTTAGGAGGACCTCTGGGGCCAACGTCCTGACTTTC
TRBD2	TRBV7-9	NA	TRBJ2-3	CASSFRTSGRGSTDTQYF	TGTGCCAGCAGCTTCCGGACTAGCGGGAGAGGGAGCACAGATACGCAGTATTTT
NA	TRBV10-3	few	TRBJ1-1	CAISERGNTEAFF	TGTGCCATCAGTGAGAGAGGGAACACTGAAGCTTTCTTT
NA	TRBV7-2	NA	TRBJ2-7	CASSLSWDMLYEQYF	TGTGCCAGCAGCTTGAGTTGGGATATGTTATACGAGCAGTACTTC
NA	TRBV7-6	NA	TRBJ2-2	CASSLVELFF	TGTGCCAGCAGCCTGGTGGAGCTGTTTTTT
TRBD1	TRBV4-1	NA	TRBJ1-2	CASSQLQGAGGYTF	TGCGCCAGCAGCCAACTACAGGGGGCGGGTGGCTACACCTTC
TRBD1	TRBV25-1	NA	TRBJ1-6	CASSGTGRSPLHF	TGTGCCAGCAGCGGGACAGGGCGATCACCCCTCCACTTT
TRBD1	TRBV6-5	NA	TRBJ1-2	CASRSTGIYGYTF	TGTGCCAGCAGATCGACAGGGATTTATGGCTACACCTTC
NA	TRBV6-6	NA	TRBJ2-7	CASASGLSYEQYF	TGTGCCAGCGCATCGGGACTTTCCTACGAGCAGTACTTC
NA	TRBV2	NA	TRBJ2-3	CASSGRGTDTQYF	TGTGCCAGCTCAGGGAGGGGGACAGATACGCAGTATTTT
TRBD2	TRBV11-2	NA	TRBJ2-3	CASSFGGGPTDTQYF	TGTGCCAGCAGCTTCGGGGGGGGACCCACAGATACGCAGTATTTT
TRBD1	TRBV2	NA	TRBJ1-2	CASSELPGQGYGYTF	TGTGCCAGCAGTGAACTGCCGGGACAGGGTTATGGCTACACCTTC
NA	TRBV28	NA	TRBJ2-3	CASSLGGSTDTQYF	TGTGCCAGCAGTTTAGGTGGTAGCACAGATACGCAGTATTTT
NA	TRBV18	NA	TRBJ1-5	CASSMVGAGQPQHF	TGTGCCAGCTCAATGGTTGGGGCAGGGCAGCCCCAGCATTTT